This T cell receptor beta chain was recovered during a study of cytomegalovirus exposure and HLA in healthy donors (dated by TCRdb to the late 2010s). As for the study more broadly: An earlier analysis of more than 550 of the donors reported about 280 Gb of sequence data and 95 million to 130 million unique TCR beta sequences obtained from about 200 million T cells. A later genetic analysis took genome-wide SNP genotypes for about three fifths of the 666 donors and used that subset as a discovery cohort. In the later analysis, no new phenotypic data were used to find candidate immune exposures; instead, reliance was placed on TCR beta sequences and their occurrence across donors. A handful of DR-DQ haplotypes were handled as single units for association and clustering because linkage in the cohort was strong. Among almost 400 genotyped donors of the cohort, an average of around 240,000 unique TCR beta nucleotide sequences were sequenced per donor, approximately 20% of them non-productive. About 310 gigabases of sequencing data and approximately 93 million unique TCR sequences were included in an early release covering 550 to 800 HLA-typed donors. Donor age, sex, ethnicity and CMV serostatus were compiled alongside the repertoire data. Using immunosequencing, the study profiled T cell repertoires from about 620 subjects and related those repertoires to cytomegalovirus serostatus. The study was designed to test whether signatures of past pathogen exposure could be identified by cataloging public T cell receptors. A later analysis re-analyzed previously published TCR beta repertoires from approximately 700 donors and added high-resolution HLA genotyping to study TCR occurrence patterns. An earlier analysis of more than 450 of the donors used high-throughput TCR beta sequencing to judge whether each TCR beta V gene segment behaved as functional or pseudogenic. Class I and class II HLA loci were covered by the typing at four-digit resolution. The genetic ancestry cluster associated with self-reported Caucasian donors included 80% to 90% of the 300 to 400 genotyped donors. To predict cytomegalovirus infection status, the study brought together high-throughput TCR immunosequencing, statistical association of individual TCRs with disease status, and machine learning. Besides the first cohort of roughly 660 subjects, a separate validation cohort made up of 120 different subjects was used. The number of donors typed differed by locus, with 629-630 for A, B, C, DRB1 and DQB1, 522 for DQA1, approximately 570 for DPA1, and under 490 for DPB1. All discovery cohort repertoires had been generated on a single sequencing platform. Here is what the overall study found, with its caveats: Roughly uniform sequencing depth across donors was assumed in presence/absence analyses, although this assumption may not hold. Across donors, most TCR sequences were observed very rarely, whereas some public TCRs were present in many individuals. The study listed 150 to 200 TCR beta chains as associated with cytomegalovirus. In a later analysis, HLA-associated TCR beta chains showed more clonal expansion and lower generation probabilities than non-associated chains that were equally common. An earlier analysis of some 590 of the donors showed that most TCR beta V segments appeared in productive rearrangements either about 87% or about 30% of the time, which broadly matched IMGT annotations. According to a later analysis, most CMV-associated TCR beta chains appeared to be HLA-restricted, and the HLA associations seemed to be driven largely by CMV exposure. Cytomegalovirus status was reported to be diagnosed by the classifier with high specificity and sensitivity in both the original and validation cohorts. In a later analysis, 16,951 TCR beta sequences were associated with specific HLA alleles at a false discovery rate of 0.05. When HLA alleles, especially DR and DQ, strongly co-occurred, attributing TCR associations to individual alleles was difficult. Correlated functional status among segregating V segments might reflect linkage disequilibrium, but an unknown experimental factor could not be ruled out. HLA typing was unavailable for some donors at each locus, so association tests used only the typed subset. According to a later analysis, parvovirus B19, influenza, CMV and Epstein-Barr virus appeared linked to several top co-occurrence clusters. Approximately 18 rarely observed V segments, including chromosome 9 orphons, were excluded from the earlier analysis of approximately 600 of the donors because counts were too low. V-gene and J-gene trimming of TCR beta chains was associated with a missense DCLRE1C variant in a later genetic analysis, and the association was replicated in an independent cohort. Compared with the 666-donor mean, donors in an Asian-associated ancestry cluster had fewer N-insertions in productive TCRs, according to a later genetic analysis. The cohort was sequenced for TCR beta chains only, and without alpha or paired-chain data the features that could be detected were limited. The only immune exposure information available for the cohort was CMV serostatus. A cluster of highly shared sequence variants was judged likely to be a technical artifact of the sequencing pipeline. In vitro tests confirmed that a few of the cytomegalovirus-associated TCR beta chains recognize cytomegalovirus antigens. A later analysis found that TCR association rates varied across HLA loci, with DRB1 alleles showing the most associated TCRs and HLA-C alleles the fewest. According to the authors, the approach could potentially be generalized to other disease states and immunological phenotypes. A further reported finding was that TCR beta sequences accurately predicted the HLA-A and HLA-B alleles for most subjects in the first cohort.

As regards this clone: There is no known antigen for this receptor. Base quality data are lacking; no much larger clone is found one base away.

In total, approximately 690 healthy bone marrow donors made up the cohort. At the time of sampling, all cohort members were nominally healthy, though unrecorded immune exposures were likely present. The donor tested CMV seronegative and was one of the 352 seronegative cohort members. Each donor provided a peripheral blood sample, and peripheral blood mononuclear cells were used for TCR beta sequencing. Genomic DNA was extracted from the blood cell samples with the Qiagen DNeasy Blood Extraction Kit. The library was produced with the immunoSEQ multiplex PCR assay. A mixture of 60 forward primers for TCR Vbeta segments and 13 reverse primers for TCR Jbeta segments was used in the multiplex PCR. The CDR3 region of rearranged TCR beta genes was amplified from genomic DNA by a multiplex PCR assay. On the Illumina HiSeq System, the amplified TCR beta libraries were sequenced as 87-base-pair reads. As for the authors' bioinformatics: In a later analysis, some 80 million unique TCR beta chains were counted across the roughly 610 repertoires, and roughly 11 million of these chains were shared by at least two donors. Raw reads were error-corrected and collapsed into unique sequences by a nearest-neighbor algorithm in which closely related sequences were merged to remove PCR and sequencing errors. Alignment of CDR3 sequences to IMGT reference sequences was used to assign V, D and J gene segments. Each retained sequence needed at least a six-nucleotide match to both a V gene segment and a J gene segment. Rearrangements were called productive when the CDR3 lacked stop codons and stayed in frame with V and J; all others were non-productive. Following IMGT convention, CDR3 was defined as the stretch from the second conserved V-encoded cysteine to the conserved J-encoded phenylalanine. The earlier analysis of 500 to 750 of the donors excluded any sequence lacking an unambiguous match to a single V gene segment. In an earlier analysis of approximately 590 of the donors, a V segment was called functional when productive rearrangements were above 56.7%, and segregating when the standard deviation between donors exceeded 5%. A statistical classification framework was developed to diagnose cytomegalovirus status using the catalog of TCR beta chain sequences. V and J gene assignment, in a later analysis, came from comparing TCR nucleotide sequences with IMGT/GENE-DB human TR gene sequences. Using the TCRdist pipeline, a later analysis assigned CDR3 sequences along with most-parsimonious VDJ recombination scenarios. In a later analysis, each TCR beta chain was defined by its CDR3 amino acid sequence together with its V-gene family, and reads without a unique V-gene family were excluded. As a way to deal with suspected cross-contamination and a sequencing artifact, a later analysis dropped 500 to 700 nucleotide sequences that were highly shared and had low generation probability. A later analysis calculated a clonal expansion index for each public chain from normalized within-repertoire ranks of inferred template counts. In a later analysis, generation probabilities were computed with a VDJ recombination model fitted to out-of-frame rearrangements, and the resulting probabilities were checked against IGoR. In a later analysis, TCR-TCR, TCR-HLA and TCR-CMV co-occurrence was scored with hypergeometric tests, and a repertoire-size bias correction was applied to TCR pairs. False discovery rates were estimated in a later analysis by permuting HLA or CMV assignments 20 times. In a later analysis, co-occurring TCRs were grouped with DBSCAN, and TCRdist sequence similarity was added when clustering was performed within HLA-allele-positive subsets. Repertoires with fewer than 30,000 or more than 120,000 public chains, plus five repertoires with anomalous nucleotide sharing, were excluded from co-occurrence clustering. The clones in this table, taken by TCRdb from immuneACCESS, are in-frame only. Not every clone is retained; where verified, under half of the shortfall comes from an unresolved V gene, and the cause of the rest is unknown. D and trimming were read from the DNA, whereas the V and J calls and clone size are those reported in that table. The sample profile shows some 200,000 clones; around 89% of them were found once. Roughly 1% of the sample lies in the top ten.

The source is a young woman in good health and CMV-seronegative. Sequences were obtained from PBMCs.

The CDR3 protein is CASSPRDRALADIQYF. The DNA reads as follows: TGTGCCAGCAGCCCCCGGGACAGGGCCCTAGCGGACATTCAGTACTTC. The chain employs TRBV5-6 and TRBJ2-4; TRBD1 lines up with 9 middle nucleotides. Trimming removed 4 bases from V and 8 bases from J; the gene matches leave 13 bases unexplained. The CDR3 goes from the cysteine to the phenylalanine over 16 residues. The only DNA kept is the CDR3, 48 bases in frame from the first base. In the germline V gene, CDR1 corresponds to SGHDT and CDR2 to YYEEEE.